Included here is one TCR beta chain sequence, with context. The antigen remains unidentified. This sample stems from a study of OX40 agonist ivuxolimab in advanced cancers. General study results and limits: Both CD4+ and CD8+ T cell populations in blood had undergone clonal expansion by week 6 at 0.1 to 3.0 mg/kg. In general, CD8+ T cells held more expanded clones than CD4+ did, on average. Expansion of clones was among the lowest in partial responders at 0.1-3.0 mg/kg.

The CDR3 length is 14 residues. Germline CDR1 MNHEY, CDR2 SVGAGI. V gave up 0 bases and J gave up 8 bases, with 13 bases separating them. Generated by immunoSEQ multiplex PCR, the TCRdb table keeps only in-frame clones and is missing some. The data contain 30,000 to 45,000 clones, 85% to 90% of them singletons. Sequenced here: CD4+ or CD8+ T cells sorted from blood, sampled in a trial of the OX40 agonist ivuxolimab. The origin of this receptor is an adult with an advanced solid tumor such as melanoma, head and neck, liver or kidney cancer. The chain has TRBV6-5 and TRBJ1-2; D gene ambiguous. The CDR3 nucleotides read TGTGCCAGCAGTTACTCGAGGGCGGCTGGGGGCTACACCTTC. Amino acids: CASSYSRAAGGYTF.